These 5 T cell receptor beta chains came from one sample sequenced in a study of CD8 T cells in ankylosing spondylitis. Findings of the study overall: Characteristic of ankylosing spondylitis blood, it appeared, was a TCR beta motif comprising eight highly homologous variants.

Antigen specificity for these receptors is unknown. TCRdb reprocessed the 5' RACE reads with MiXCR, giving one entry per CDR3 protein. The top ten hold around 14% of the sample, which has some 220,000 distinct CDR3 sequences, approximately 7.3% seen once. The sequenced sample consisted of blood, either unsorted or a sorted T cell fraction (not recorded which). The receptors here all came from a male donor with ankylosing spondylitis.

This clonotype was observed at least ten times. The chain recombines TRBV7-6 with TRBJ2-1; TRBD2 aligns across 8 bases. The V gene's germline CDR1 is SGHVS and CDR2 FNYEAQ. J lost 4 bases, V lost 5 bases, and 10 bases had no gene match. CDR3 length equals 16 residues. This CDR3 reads CASSENSGIEYNEQFF. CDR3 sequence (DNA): TGTGCCAGCAGCGAAAATAGCGGGATAGAATACAATGAGCAGTTCTTC.

CDR3 amino acids: CASSANRDRQFF. CDR3 DNA sequence: TGTGCCAGCAGCGCTAACCGGGACCGTCAGTTCTTC. The chain recombines TRBV7-8 with TRBJ2-1, with D perhaps being TRBD1 or TRBD2 (5 bases each). This CDR3 has 12 amino acids. V was pared by 5 bases and J by 13 bases, with 15 bases between. CDR1 is SGHVS, CDR2 FQNEAQ, per germline.

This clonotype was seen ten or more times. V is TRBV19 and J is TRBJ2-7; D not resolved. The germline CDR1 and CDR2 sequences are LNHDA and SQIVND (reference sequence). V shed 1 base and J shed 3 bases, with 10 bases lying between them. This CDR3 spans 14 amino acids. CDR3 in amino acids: CASSIGVQVYEQYF. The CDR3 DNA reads TGTGCCAGTAGTATAGGAGTTCAGGTCTACGAGCAGTACTTC. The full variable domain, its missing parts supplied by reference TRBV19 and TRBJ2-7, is DGGITQSPKYLFRKEGQNVTLSCEQNLNHDAMYWYRQDPGQGLRLIYYSQIVNDFQKGDIAEGYSVSREKKESFPLTVTSAQKNPTAFYLCASSIGVQVYEQYFGPGTRLTVT.

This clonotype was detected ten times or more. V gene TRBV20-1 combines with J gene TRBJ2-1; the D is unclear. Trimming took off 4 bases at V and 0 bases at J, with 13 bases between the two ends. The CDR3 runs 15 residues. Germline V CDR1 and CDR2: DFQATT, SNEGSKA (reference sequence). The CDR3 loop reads CSAKSSYSSYNEQFF. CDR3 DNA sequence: TGCAGTGCTAAAAGCAGTTATAGCTCCTACAATGAGCAGTTCTTC.

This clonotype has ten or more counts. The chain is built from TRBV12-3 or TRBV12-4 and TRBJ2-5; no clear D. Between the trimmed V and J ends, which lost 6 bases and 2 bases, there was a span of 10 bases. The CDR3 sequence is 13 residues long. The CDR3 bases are TGTGCCAGCAGCCCTGGATTACAAGAGACCCAGTACTTC. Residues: CASSPGLQETQYF.